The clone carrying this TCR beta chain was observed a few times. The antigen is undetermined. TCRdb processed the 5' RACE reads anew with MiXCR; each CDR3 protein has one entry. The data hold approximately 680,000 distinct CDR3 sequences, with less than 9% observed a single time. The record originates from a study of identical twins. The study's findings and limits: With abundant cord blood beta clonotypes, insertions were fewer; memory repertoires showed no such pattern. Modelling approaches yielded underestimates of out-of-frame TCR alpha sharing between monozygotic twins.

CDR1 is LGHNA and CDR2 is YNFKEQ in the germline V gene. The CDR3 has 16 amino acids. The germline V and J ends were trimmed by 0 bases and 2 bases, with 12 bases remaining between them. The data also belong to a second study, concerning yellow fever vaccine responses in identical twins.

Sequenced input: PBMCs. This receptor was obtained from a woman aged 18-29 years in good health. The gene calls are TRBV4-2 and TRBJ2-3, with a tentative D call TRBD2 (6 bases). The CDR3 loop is CASSQDVGSPTDTQYF. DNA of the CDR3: TGTGCCAGCAGCCAAGATGTCGGGAGTCCCACAGATACGCAGTATTTT.